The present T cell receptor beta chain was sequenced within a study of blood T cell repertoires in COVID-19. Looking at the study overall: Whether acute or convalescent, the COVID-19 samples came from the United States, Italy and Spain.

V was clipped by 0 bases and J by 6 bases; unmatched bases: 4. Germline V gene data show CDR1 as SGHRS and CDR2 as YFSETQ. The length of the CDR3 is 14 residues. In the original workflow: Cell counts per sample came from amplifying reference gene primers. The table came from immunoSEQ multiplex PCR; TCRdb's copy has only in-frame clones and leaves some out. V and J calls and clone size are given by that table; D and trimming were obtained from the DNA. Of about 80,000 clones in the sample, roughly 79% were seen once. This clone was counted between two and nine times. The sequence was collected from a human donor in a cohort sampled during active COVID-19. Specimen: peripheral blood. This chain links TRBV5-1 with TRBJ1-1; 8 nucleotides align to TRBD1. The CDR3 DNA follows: TGCGCCAGCAGCTTGGCCAGGGGGCTGGCTGAAGCTTTCTTT. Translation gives CASSLARGLAEAFF.